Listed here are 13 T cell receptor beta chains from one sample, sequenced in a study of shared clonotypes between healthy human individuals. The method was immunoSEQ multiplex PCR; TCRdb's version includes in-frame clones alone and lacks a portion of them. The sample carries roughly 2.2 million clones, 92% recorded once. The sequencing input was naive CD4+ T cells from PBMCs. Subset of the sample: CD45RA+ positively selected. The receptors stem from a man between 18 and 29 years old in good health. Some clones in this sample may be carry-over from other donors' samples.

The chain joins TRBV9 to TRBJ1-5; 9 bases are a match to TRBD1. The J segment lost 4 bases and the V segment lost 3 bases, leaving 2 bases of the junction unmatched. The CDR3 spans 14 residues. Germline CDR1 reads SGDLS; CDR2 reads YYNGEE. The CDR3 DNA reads TGTGCCAGCAGCGACGGACAGGGGAATCAGCCCCAGCATTTT. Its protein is CASSDGQGNQPQHF.

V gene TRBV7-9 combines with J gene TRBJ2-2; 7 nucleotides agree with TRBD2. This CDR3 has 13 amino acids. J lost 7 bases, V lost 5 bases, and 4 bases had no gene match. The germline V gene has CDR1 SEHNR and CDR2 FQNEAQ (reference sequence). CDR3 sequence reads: CASSPAGVGELFF. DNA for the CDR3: TGTGCCAGCAGCCCGGCGGGGGTCGGGGAGCTGTTTTTT.

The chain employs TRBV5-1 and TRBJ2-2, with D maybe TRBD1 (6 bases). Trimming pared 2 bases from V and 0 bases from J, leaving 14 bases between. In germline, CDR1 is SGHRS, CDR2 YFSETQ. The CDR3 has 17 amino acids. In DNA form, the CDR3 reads TGCGCCAGCAGCTTAGGGGGTGGCGGAACGAACACCGGGGAGCTGTTTTTT. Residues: CASSLGGGGTNTGELFF.

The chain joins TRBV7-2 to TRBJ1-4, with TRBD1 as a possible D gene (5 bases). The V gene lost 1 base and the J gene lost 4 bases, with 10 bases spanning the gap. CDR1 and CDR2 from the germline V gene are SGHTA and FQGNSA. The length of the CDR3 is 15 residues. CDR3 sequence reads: CASSLGGPHNEKLFF. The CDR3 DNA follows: TGTGCCAGCAGCTTAGGGGGACCACATAATGAAAAACTGTTTTTT.

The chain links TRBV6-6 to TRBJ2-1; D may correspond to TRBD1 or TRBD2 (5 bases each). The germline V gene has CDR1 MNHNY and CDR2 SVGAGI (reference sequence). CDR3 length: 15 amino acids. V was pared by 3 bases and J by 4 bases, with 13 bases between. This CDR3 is CASSYYGTAYNEQFF. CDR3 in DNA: TGTGCCAGCAGTTATTACGGGACGGCATACAATGAGCAGTTCTTC.

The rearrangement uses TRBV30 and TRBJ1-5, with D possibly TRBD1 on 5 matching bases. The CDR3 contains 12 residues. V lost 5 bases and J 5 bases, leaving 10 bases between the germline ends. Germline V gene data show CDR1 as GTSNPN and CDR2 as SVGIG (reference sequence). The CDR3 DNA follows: TGTGCCTGGGACAGCCTCTATCAGCCCCAGCATTTT. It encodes CAWDSLYQPQHF.

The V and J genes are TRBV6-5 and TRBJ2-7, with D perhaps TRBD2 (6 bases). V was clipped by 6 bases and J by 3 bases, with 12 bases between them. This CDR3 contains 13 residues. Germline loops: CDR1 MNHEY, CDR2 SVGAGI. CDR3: CASRAGTRYEQYF. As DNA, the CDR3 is TGTGCCAGCAGGGCCGGGACTCGCTACGAGCAGTACTTC.

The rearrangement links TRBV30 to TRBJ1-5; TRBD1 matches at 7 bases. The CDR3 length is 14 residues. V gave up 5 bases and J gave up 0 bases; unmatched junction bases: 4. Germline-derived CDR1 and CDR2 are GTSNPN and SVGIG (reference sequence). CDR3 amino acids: CAWGTVNSNQPQHF. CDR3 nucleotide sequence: TGTGCCTGGGGGACAGTTAATAGCAATCAGCCCCAGCATTTT.

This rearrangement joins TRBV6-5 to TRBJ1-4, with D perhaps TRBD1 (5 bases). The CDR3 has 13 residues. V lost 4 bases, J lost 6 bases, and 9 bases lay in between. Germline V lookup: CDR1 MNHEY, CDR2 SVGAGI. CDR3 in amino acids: CASSSGLDEKLFF. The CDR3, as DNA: TGTGCCAGCAGTTCGGGACTCGATGAAAAACTGTTTTTT.

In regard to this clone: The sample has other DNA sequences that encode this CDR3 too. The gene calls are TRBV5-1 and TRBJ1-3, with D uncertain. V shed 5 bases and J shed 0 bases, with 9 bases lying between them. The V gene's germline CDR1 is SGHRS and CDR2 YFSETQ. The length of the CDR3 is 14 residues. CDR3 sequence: CASSPTSSGNTIYF. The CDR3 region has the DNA TGCGCCAGCAGTCCCACCAGCTCTGGAAACACCATATATTTT.

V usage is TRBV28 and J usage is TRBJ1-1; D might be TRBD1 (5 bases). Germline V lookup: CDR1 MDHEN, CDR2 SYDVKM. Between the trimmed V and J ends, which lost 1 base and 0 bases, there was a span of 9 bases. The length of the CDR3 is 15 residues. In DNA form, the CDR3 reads TGTGCCAGCAGTTTATCTACAGGTATGAACACTGAAGCTTTCTTT. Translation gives CASSLSTGMNTEAFF.

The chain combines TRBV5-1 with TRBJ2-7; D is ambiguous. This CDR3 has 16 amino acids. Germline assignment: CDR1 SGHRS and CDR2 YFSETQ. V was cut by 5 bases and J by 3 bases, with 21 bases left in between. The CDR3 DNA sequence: TGCGCCAGCAGTCGGGCTGACACCACTAACCTCTACGAGCAGTACTTC. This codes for CASSRADTTNLYEQYF. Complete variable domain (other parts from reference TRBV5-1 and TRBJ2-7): KAGVTQTPRYLIKTRGQQVTLSCSPISGHRSVSWYQQTPGQGLQFLFEYFSETQRNKGNFPGRFSGRQFSNSRSEMNVSTLELGDSALYLCASSRADTTNLYEQYFGPGTRLTVT.

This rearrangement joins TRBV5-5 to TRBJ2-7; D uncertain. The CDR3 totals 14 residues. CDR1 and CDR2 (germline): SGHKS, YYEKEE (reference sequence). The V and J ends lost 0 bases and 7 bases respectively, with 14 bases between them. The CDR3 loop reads CASSLGAGVGEQYF. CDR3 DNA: TGTGCCAGCAGCTTGGGAGCTGGGGTGGGGGAGCAGTACTTC. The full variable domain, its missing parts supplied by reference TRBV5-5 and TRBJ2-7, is DAGVTQSPTHLIKTRGQQVTLRCSPISGHKSVSWYQQVLGQGPQFIFQYYEKEERGRGNFPDRFSARQFPNYSSELNVNALLLGDSALYLCASSLGAGVGEQYFGPGTRLTVT.